One T cell receptor beta chain is described in this entry. Its target is unknown. CDR3 length equals 15 residues. J was trimmed by 7 bases and V by 0 bases; bases with no gene match: 7. CDR1 and CDR2 from the germline V gene are SGHVS and FNYEAQ. Each CDR3 protein is one row after TCRdb ran MiXCR on the reads. Of roughly 120,000 distinct CDR3 sequences listed, over 25% were seen once; the top ten hold about 54%. The sample comes from a study of T cell repertoires in cytomegalovirus infection. Overall study context: TCR beta signatures that were public indicated CMV infection and matching HLA type.

The TCR originated in a human donor in good health (CMV status not recorded). Some clones in this sample may be carry-over from other donors' samples. Sequenced here: CD8+ T cells from cultured PBMCs, sampled from culture after CMV antigen stimulation. The chain is built from TRBV7-6 and TRBJ2-5; 8 positions agree with TRBD1. The CDR3 loop is CASSLAPRRGRTQYF. DNA of the CDR3: TGTGCCAGCAGCTTAGCCCCACGCAGGGGGCGGACCCAGTACTTC.